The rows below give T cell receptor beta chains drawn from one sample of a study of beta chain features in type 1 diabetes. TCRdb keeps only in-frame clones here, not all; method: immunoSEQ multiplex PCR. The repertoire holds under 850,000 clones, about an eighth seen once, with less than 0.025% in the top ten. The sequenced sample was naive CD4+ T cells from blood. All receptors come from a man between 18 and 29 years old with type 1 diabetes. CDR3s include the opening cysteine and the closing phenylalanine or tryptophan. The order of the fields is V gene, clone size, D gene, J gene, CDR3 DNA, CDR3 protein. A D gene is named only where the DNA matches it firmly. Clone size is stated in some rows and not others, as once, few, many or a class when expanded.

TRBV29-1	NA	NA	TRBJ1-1	TGCAGCGTCGTTAATTTGGATGAAGCTTTCTTT	CSVVNLDEAFF
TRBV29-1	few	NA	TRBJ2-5	TGCAGCGTTGCCGGGGCCCGGGGGGCCGACGAGACCCAGTACTTC	CSVAGARGADETQYF
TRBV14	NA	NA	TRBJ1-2	TGTGCCAGCAGCCCCTTGACAATCAACTATGGCTACACCTTC	CASSPLTINYGYTF
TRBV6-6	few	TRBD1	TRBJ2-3	TGTGCCAGCAGTTACTCTGGACAGGGGGCAACAGATACGCAGTATTTT	CASSYSGQGATDTQYF
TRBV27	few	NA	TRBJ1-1	TGTGCCAGCAGTTTATTCAGGGGCCAGGGCACTGAAGCTTTCTTT	CASSLFRGQGTEAFF
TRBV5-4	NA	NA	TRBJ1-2	TGTGCCAGCAGCCCTGAGTGGGGGAACTATGGCTACACCTTC	CASSPEWGNYGYTF
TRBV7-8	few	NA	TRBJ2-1	TGTGCCAGCAGCTGGGATCCCCCGGCCTACAATGAGCAGTTCTTC	CASSWDPPAYNEQFF
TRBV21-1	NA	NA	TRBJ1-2	TGTGCCAGCAGCAGGCCGTGCGGGGCGAACTATGGCTACACCTTC	CASSRPCGANYGYTF
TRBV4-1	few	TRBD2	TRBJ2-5	TGCGCCAGCAGCCAAGATTCAGGCCTAGCGGGGAGGGGAGAGACCCAGTACTTC	CASSQDSGLAGRGETQYF
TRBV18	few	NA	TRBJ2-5	TGTGCCAGCTCACCACTAAGGGTAGTAGGAGAGACCCAGTACTTC	CASSPLRVVGETQYF
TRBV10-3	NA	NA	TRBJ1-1	TGTGCCATCAGGGCCGGGACAACGAACACTGAAGCTTTCTTT	CAIRAGTTNTEAFF
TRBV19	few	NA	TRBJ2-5	TGTGCCAGTAGTATAGTCCCCGCGGGAGAGACCCAGTACTTC	CASSIVPAGETQYF
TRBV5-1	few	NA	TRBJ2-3	TGCGCCAGCAGCTTGGTGGCGGAACGCACAGATACGCAGTATTTT	CASSLVAERTDTQYF
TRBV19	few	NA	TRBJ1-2	TGTGCCAGTACACTCCTATCCGGTGCTAACTATGGCTACACCTTC	CASTLLSGANYGYTF
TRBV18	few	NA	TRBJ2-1	TGTGCCAGCTCCCCCAGGGATGAGCAGTTCTTC	CASSPRDEQFF
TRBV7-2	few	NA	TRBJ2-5	TGTGCCAGCAGCTTCTCTCTGGGGACCCAGTACTTC	CASSFSLGTQYF
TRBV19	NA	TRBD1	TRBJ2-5	TGTGCCAGTACCACCGGGACAGCCCAAGAGACCCAGTACTTC	CASTTGTAQETQYF
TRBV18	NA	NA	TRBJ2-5	TGTGCCAGCTCACCAGGGCAGGAAGGAGAGACCCAGTACTTC	CASSPGQEGETQYF
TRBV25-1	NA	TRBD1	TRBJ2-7	TGTGCCAGCAGTGGGGGACAGGGGGCCTACGAGCAGTACTTC	CASSGGQGAYEQYF
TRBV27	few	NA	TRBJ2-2	TGTGCCAGCAGGAGAGGGACGGCCGGGGAGCTGTTTTTT	CASRRGTAGELFF
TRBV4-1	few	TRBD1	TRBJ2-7	TGCGCCAGCAGCCAATTCGGGGGACAGGCAGATAGGTACGAGCAGTACTTC	CASSQFGGQADRYEQYF
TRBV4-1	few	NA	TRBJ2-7	TGCGCCAGCAGCCAAGTCCCGACAGAGACCTACGAGCAGTACTTC	CASSQVPTETYEQYF
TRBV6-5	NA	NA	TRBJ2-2	TGTGCCAGCAGCCCAAGAATGACAGGCGCCGGGGAGCTGTTTTTT	CASSPRMTGAGELFF
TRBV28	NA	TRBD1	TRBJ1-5	TGTGCCAGCAGCCAACAGGGGGCCGGGCAGCCCCAGCATTTT	CASSQQGAGQPQHF
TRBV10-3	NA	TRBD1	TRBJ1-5	TGTGCCATCAGTGAGTTTGGAACAGGGGAGGTGCCCCAGCATTTT	CAISEFGTGEVPQHF
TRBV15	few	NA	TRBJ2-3	TGTGCCACCAGCAAACACCCCAGCGGTGCAGATACGCAGTATTTT	CATSKHPSGADTQYF
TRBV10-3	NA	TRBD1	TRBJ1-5	TGTGCCATCAGTTCGGACAGGACCGGCAATCAGCCCCAGCATTTT	CAISSDRTGNQPQHF